This note documents a single T cell receptor beta chain sequence. The data were obtained in a study of shared clonotypes between healthy human individuals. Profiled with immunoSEQ multiplex PCR; TCRdb holds only in-frame clones, not every one. The sample contains more than 150,000 clones, approximately 95% of which appear only once. CDR1 is LNHDA, CDR2 SQIVND, per germline (reference sequence). The CDR3 loop spans 12 amino acids. V lost 4 bases to trimming and J lost 4 bases, with 6 bases between them. The chain combines TRBV19 with TRBJ2-3, with D unresolved. This clonotype originated in a woman in her thirties in good health. Sequences were obtained from naive CD4+ T cells sorted from blood. Subset described: CD45RA+ positively selected. CDR3 sequence (DNA): TGTGCCAGTAGTACCAAAGCAGATACGCAGTATTTT. The encoded protein is CASSTKADTQYF.